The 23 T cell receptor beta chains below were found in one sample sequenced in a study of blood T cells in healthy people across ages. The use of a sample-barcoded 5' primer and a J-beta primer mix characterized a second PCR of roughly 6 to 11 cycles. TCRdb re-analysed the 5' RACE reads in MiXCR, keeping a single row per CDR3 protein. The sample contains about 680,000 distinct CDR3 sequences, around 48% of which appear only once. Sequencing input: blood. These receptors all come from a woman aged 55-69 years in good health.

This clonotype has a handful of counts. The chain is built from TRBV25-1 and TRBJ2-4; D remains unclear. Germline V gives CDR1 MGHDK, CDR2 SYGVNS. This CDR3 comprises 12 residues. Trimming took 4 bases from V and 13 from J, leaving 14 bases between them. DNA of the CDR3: TGTGCCAGCAGTGCTACGCTCGGTGAGCAGTACTTC. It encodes CASSATLGEQYF.

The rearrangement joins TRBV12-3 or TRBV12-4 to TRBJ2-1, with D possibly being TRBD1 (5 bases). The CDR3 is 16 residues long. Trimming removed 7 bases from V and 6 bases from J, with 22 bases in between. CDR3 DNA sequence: TGTGCCAGCACCAATCCCACAGGTACCCACTCCAATGAGCAGTTCTTC. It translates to CASTNPTGTHSNEQFF.

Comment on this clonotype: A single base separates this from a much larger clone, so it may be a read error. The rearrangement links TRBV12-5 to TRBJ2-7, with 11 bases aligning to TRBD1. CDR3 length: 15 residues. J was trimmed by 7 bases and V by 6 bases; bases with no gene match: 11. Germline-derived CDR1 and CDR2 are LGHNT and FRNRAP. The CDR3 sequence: CASGQDRGPSNEQYF. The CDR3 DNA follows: TGTGCTAGTGGCCAGGACAGGGGGCCTTCCAATGAGCAGTACTTC.

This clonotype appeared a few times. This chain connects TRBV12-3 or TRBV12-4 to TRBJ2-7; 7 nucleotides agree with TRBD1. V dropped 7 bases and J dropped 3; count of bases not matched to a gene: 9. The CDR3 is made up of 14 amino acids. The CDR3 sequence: CASNDRADFYEQYF. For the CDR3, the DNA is TGTGCCAGCAACGACAGGGCCGATTTCTACGAGCAGTACTTC.

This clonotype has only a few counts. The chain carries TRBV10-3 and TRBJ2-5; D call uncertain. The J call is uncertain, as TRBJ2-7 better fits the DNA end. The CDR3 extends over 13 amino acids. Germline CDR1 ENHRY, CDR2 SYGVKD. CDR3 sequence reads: CAISGWGSYEQYF. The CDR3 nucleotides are TGTGCCATCAGTGGATGGGGTTCGTACGAGCAGTACTTC.

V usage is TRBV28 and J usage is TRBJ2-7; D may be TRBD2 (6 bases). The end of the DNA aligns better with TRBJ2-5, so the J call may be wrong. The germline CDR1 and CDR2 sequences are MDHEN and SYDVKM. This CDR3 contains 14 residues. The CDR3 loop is CASSLWAGTETQYF. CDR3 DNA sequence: TGTGCCAGCAGTTTATGGGCGGGAACGGAGACCCAGTACTTC.

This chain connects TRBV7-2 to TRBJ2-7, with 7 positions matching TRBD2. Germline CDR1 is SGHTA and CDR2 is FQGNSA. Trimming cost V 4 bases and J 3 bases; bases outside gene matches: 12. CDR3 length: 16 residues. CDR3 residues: CASSSTWGGGVYEQYF. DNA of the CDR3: TGTGCCAGCAGCTCAACCTGGGGGGGAGGGGTCTACGAGCAGTACTTC.

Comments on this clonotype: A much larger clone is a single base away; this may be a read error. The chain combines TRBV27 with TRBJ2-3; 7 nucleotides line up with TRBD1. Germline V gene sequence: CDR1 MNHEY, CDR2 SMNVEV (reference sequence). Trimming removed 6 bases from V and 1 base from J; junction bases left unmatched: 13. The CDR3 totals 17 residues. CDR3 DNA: TGTGCCAGCAGCTTACTCTTGACAGGGAGAGGCACAGATACGCAGTATTTT. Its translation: CASSLLLTGRGTDTQYF.

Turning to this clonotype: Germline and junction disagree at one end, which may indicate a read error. In DNA, the CDR3 is TGCGGTGCTAGCCCCCTAAGCGGGAGTTCCTACGAGCAGTACTTC. As protein: CGASPLSGSSYEQYF. The rearrangement links TRBV20-1 to TRBJ2-7, with TRBD2 matching over 8 bases. CDR1 and CDR2 (germline): DFQATT, SNEGSKA (reference sequence). The CDR3 is 15 amino acids.

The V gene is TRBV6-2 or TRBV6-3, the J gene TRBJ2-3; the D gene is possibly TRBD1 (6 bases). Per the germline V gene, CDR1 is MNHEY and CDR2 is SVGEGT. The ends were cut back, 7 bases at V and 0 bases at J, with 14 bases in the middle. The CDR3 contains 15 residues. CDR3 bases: TGTGCCAGCAAACCCGGACAGTGGAGCACAGATACGCAGTATTTT. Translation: CASKPGQWSTDTQYF.

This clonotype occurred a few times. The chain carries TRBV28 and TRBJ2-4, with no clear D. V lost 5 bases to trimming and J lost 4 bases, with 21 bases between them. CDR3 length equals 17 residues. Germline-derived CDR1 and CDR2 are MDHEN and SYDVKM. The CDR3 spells CASSLIRIDETKNIQYF. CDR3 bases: TGTGCCAGCAGTCTCATCCGAATAGATGAGACTAAAAACATTCAGTACTTC.

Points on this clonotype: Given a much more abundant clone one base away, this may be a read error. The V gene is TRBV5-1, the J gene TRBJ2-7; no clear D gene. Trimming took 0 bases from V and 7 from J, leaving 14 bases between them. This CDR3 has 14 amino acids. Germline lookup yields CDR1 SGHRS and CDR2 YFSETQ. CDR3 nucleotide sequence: TGCGCCAGCAGCTTGGGCTCAGCATACAAGGAGCAGTACTTC. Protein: CASSLGSAYKEQYF. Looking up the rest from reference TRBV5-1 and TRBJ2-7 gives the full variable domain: KAGVTQTPRYLIKTRGQQVTLSCSPISGHRSVSWYQQTPGQGLQFLFEYFSETQRNKGNFPGRFSGRQFSNSRSEMNVSTLELGDSALYLCASSLGSAYKEQYFGPGTRLTVT.

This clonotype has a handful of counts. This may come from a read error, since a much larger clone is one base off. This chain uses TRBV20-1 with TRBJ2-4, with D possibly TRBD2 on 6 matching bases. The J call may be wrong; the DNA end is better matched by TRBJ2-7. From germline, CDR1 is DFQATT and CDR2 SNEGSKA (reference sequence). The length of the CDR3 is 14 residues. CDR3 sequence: CSARDHGGSHEQYF. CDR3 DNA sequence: TGCAGTGCTAGAGATCATGGAGGGTCCCACGAGCAGTACTTC.

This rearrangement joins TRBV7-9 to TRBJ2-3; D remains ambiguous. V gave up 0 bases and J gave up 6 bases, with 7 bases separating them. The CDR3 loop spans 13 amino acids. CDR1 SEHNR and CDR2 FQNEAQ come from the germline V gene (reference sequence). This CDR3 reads CASSLAPWDTQYF. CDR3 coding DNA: TGTGCCAGCAGCTTAGCCCCGTGGGATACGCAGTATTTT.

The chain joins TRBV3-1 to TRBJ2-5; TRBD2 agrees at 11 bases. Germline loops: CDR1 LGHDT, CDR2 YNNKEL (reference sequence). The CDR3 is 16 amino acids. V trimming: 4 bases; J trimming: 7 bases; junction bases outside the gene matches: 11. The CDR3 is CASSPLPGLAEGTQYF. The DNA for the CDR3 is TGTGCCAGCAGCCCCCTACCGGGACTAGCGGAAGGGACCCAGTACTTC.

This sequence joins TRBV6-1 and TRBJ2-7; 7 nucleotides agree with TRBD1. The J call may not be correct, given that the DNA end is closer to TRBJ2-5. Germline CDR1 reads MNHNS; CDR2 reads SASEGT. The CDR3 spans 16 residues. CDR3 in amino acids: CASSAYARQGKETQYF. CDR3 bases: TGTGCCAGCAGCGCATACGCCCGACAGGGAAAAGAGACCCAGTACTTC.

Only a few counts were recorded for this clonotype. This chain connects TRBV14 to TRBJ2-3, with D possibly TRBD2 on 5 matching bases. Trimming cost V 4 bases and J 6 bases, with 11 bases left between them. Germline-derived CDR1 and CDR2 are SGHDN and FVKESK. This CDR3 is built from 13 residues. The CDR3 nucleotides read TGTGCCAGCAGCCTTAGAACTAGGGATACGCAGTATTTT. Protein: CASSLRTRDTQYF. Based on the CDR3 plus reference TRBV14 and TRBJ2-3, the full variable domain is EAGVTQFPSHSVIEKGQTVTLRCDPISGHDNLYWYRRVMGKEIKFLLHFVKESKQDESGMPNNRFLAERTGGTYSTLKVQPAELEDSGVYFCASSLRTRDTQYFGPGTRLTVL.

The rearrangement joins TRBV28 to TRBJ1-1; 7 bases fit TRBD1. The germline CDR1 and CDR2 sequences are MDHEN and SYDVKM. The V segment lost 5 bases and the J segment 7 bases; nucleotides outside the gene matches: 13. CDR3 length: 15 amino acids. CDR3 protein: CASSQGEGRIGEAFF. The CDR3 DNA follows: TGTGCCAGCAGTCAGGGGGAGGGGAGGATTGGTGAAGCTTTCTTT.

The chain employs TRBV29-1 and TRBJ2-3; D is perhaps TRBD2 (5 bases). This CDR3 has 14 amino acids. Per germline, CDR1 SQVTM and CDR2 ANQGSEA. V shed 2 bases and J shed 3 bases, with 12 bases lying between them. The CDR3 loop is CSVEMGDFTDTQYF. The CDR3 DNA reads TGCAGCGTTGAAATGGGAGACTTTACAGATACGCAGTATTTT.

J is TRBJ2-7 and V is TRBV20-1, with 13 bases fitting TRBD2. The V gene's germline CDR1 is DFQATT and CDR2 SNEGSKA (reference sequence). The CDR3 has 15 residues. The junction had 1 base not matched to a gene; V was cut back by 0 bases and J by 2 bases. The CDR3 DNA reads TGCAGTGCTAGAGAACTAGCGGGAGGGACCTACGAGCAGTACTTC. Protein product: CSARELAGGTYEQYF.

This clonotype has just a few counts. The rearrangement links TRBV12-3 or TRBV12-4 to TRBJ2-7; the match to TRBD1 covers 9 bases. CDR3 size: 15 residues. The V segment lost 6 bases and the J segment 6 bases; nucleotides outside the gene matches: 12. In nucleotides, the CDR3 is TGTGCCAGCAGCCACCTTCGGGACAGGGTGGGCGAGCAGTACTTC. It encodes CASSHLRDRVGEQYF.

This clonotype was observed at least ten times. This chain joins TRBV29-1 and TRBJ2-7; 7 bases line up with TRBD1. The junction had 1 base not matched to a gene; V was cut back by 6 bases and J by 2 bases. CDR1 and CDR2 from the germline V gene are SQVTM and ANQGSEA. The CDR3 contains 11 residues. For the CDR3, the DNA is TGCAGCGTGGGGACAGCCTACGAGCAGTACTTC. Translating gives CSVGTAYEQYF.

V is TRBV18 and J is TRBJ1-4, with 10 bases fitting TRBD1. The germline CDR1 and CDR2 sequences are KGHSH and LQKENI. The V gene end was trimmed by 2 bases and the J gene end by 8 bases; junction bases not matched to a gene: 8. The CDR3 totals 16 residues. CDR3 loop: CASSPSGQDRGEKLFF. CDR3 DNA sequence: TGTGCCAGCTCACCAAGCGGTCAGGACAGGGGGGAAAAACTGTTTTTT.